The following is a T cell receptor (beta chain) sequence with its context. Its binding antigen is unknown. No much larger clonotype is one base removed from it; base qualities were not supplied. Genomic DNA was isolated from the sorted cells so that the TCRbeta CDR3 region could be sequenced. The immunoSEQ Assay was used for sequencing of TCRbeta CDR3 regions. TCRdb obtained this table from immuneACCESS and retained in-frame rearrangements with V and J assigned. These tables miss some clones; where compared with another copy, unresolved V genes account for less than half of the shortfall, and the remainder is unexplained. In this sample the table shows approximately 65,000 clones, roughly 80% of which occur a single time. Of the sample, 9.5% to 13% falls within the top ten clones. The sample is drawn from a study of OX40 agonist ivuxolimab in advanced cancers. Background for the entire study: Ivuxolimab was a fully human IgG2 agonistic monoclonal antibody targeting the costimulatory receptor OX40 (CD134). Intravenous ivuxolimab was administered to patients every 2 weeks at six dose levels: 0.01, 0.1, 0.3, 1.5, 3 and 10 mg/kg. Of the approximately 53 patients in dose escalation, some 20 had hepatocellular carcinoma, some 15 had melanoma, 9 had renal cell carcinoma and 9 had head and neck cancer. The dose-escalation cohort was roughly 80% male with a mean age of about 60 years, ranging from about 23 to 85. Patients were allowed to have had prior anti-PD-1, anti-PD-L1 or anti-CTLA-4 therapy, and 40% of the dose-escalation patients had previously received checkpoint inhibitors. Partial responses were achieved by three dose-escalation patients, of whom one had hepatocellular carcinoma and two had cutaneous melanoma. The purpose of peripheral TCRbeta sequencing was to test whether ivuxolimab changed TCR sequence diversity and led to clonal T-cell expansion. The paper covers the monotherapy dose-escalation part of the phase I ivuxolimab trial, which included N ≈ 54 patients. Results the study describes overall, beyond this receptor: In the 0.1-3.0 mg/kg groups, partial responders had among the lowest normalized peripheral clonal expansion, particularly in CD8+ T cells. At doses of 0.1 to 3.0 mg/kg, clonal expansion of both CD4+ and CD8+ blood T cells was observed from baseline to week 6. After ivuxolimab, more expanded clones were found on average in CD8+ T cells than in CD4+ T cells. The antigen specificity of the clonally expanded peripheral T cells was not determined. Low levels of normalized T-cell clonal expansion were also seen in some patients who did not respond.

Inclusive of the bounding cysteine and phenylalanine, the CDR3 is 16 residues long. The read is trimmed to its CDR3 DNA, 48 bases read in frame from base 1. V is trimmed back by 6 bases and J by 0 bases, and the junction contains 7 bases that no gene match accounts for. CDR1 and CDR2, per the germline V gene, are MDHEN and SYDVKM. Patients with a history of autoimmune disease or receiving systemic immunosuppression were excluded from the trial. Peripheral blood for TCR sequencing was collected from all dose cohorts at baseline, on cycle 4 day 1, and on cycle 7 day 1. The samples were drawn from a first-in-human, open-label, multicenter phase I dose-escalation trial of ivuxolimab. Adults with locally advanced or metastatic melanoma, renal cell, hepatocellular, or head and neck squamous cell carcinoma were enrolled in the trial. Before TCR sequencing, CD4+ T cells and CD8+ T cells from peripheral blood were sorted into separate populations.

This receptor was obtained from an adult with an advanced solid tumor such as melanoma, head and neck, liver or kidney cancer. Here the sequenced sample was CD4+ or CD8+ T cells sorted from blood, taken in a trial of the OX40 agonist ivuxolimab. Recombination connected TRBV28 to TRBJ2-3, with 9 bases matching TRBD2. The nucleotide sequence is TGTGCCAGCAGCCGACTAGCGGACGCAAGCACAGATACGCAGTATTTT. Its protein is CASSRLADASTDTQYF.